The 27 T cell receptor beta chains below were found in one sample sequenced in a study of T cells in Graves' hyperthyroidism and ophthalmopathy (dated by TCRdb to between 2018 and 2020). The library was generated by multiplex PCR. The sequencer was an Illumina HiSeq 2000. The TCR beta CDR3 regions were amplified from the RNA transcripts. For the first round of RT-PCR on the TCR CDR3, the HTBI primer set was used together with the Qiagen OneStep RT-PCR kit. TCRdb reran the public reads through fastp at Q25 and MiXCR, keeping productive beta chains. CDR3 protein sequences are deduplicated, and each keeps its most common genes and DNA. This sample has about half a million distinct CDR3 sequences in its table, and about 16% of those were observed once. Together, the top ten hold 25% to 30% of the sample. The sample was blood. These receptors were obtained from a woman in her twenties or thirties with Graves' ophthalmopathy.

The chain links TRBV24-1 to TRBJ1-2, with 7 bases lining up with TRBD1. Per germline, CDR1 KGHDR and CDR2 SFDVKD. This CDR3 contains 12 residues. V was clipped by 1 base and J by 14 bases; unmatched bases: 6. In DNA form, the CDR3 reads TGTGCCACCAGTGATTTCCGGGGACAGCTTACCTTC. It yields the protein CATSDFRGQLTF.

This clonotype was seen ten or more times. The rearrangement joins TRBV11-2 to TRBJ2-2, with 10 nucleotides matching TRBD2. Trimming at V came to 6 bases and at J to 4 bases, leaving 8 bases not matched to a gene. In germline, CDR1 is SGHAT, CDR2 FQNNGV. The CDR3 has 16 residues. CDR3 amino acids: CASRELAGMGTGELFF. The CDR3 DNA sequence: TGTGCCAGCAGGGAACTAGCGGGAATGGGCACCGGGGAGCTGTTTTTT. The full variable domain, in which reference TRBV11-2 and TRBJ2-2 provide the parts outside the CDR3, is EAGVAQSPRYKIIEKRQSVAFWCNPISGHATLYWYQQILGQGPKLLIQFQNNGVVDDSQLPKDRFSAERLKGVDSTLKIQPAKLEDSAVYLCASRELAGMGTGELFFGEGSRLTVL.

Concerning this clonotype: The junction differs from germline at one of its ends, possibly a read error. The V call is TRBV5-1, the J call TRBJ1-6; D remains unclear. The V gene's germline CDR1 is SGHRS and CDR2 YFSETQ. There are 18 residues in the CDR3. The CDR3 nucleotides read TGTGCCAGCAGCTTGGGATCCGAGGAGGTTCCCTATAATTCACCCCTCCACTTT. Translated: CASSLGSEEVPYNSPLHF.

The table lists this clonotype with a few counts. The gene calls are TRBV18 and TRBJ2-3; 12 nucleotides line up with TRBD2. CDR3 length: 15 residues. After removal of 4 bases from V and 6 bases from J, the junction contained 5 bases not matched to a gene. Germline V gives CDR1 KGHSH, CDR2 LQKENI. The CDR3 nucleotides read TGTGCCAGCTCACTAACTAGCGGGAGGCCCGATACGCAGTATTTT. Residues: CASSLTSGRPDTQYF.

Ten or more counts support this clonotype. The genes are TRBV18 and TRBJ2-5; D unresolved. This CDR3 spans 11 amino acids. The germline gives CDR1 KGHSH, CDR2 LQKENI. V dropped 2 bases and J dropped 5 bases, with 3 bases sitting between them. The CDR3 DNA follows: TGTGCCAGCTCACCATTGGAGACCCAGTACTTC. It yields the protein CASSPLETQYF.

This clonotype was seen a handful of times. The chain combines TRBV5-1 with TRBJ2-5; D may correspond to TRBD1 or TRBD2 (5 bases each). The CDR3 sequence is 15 residues long. Trimming shortened V by 4 bases and J by 3 bases, and 16 bases separated the two germline ends. Germline CDR1 reads SGHRS; CDR2 reads YFSETQ. CDR3 sequence reads: CASSLGGTREETQYF. For the CDR3, the DNA is TGCGCCAGCAGCCTGGGTGGGACCCGGGAAGAGACCCAGTACTTC. Together with reference TRBV5-1 and TRBJ2-5, the CDR3 gives the full variable domain: KAGVTQTPRYLIKTRGQQVTLSCSPISGHRSVSWYQQTPGQGLQFLFEYFSETQRNKGNFPGRFSGRQFSNSRSEMNVSTLELGDSALYLCASSLGGTREETQYFGPGTRLLVL.

CDR3 region: CASSRDRRNSPLHF. The CDR3 nucleotides are TGCGCCAGCAGCCGGGACAGACGGAATTCACCCCTCCACTTT. The genes are TRBV4-3 and TRBJ1-6; 7 bases are shared with TRBD1. Trimming at V came to 4 bases and at J to 7 bases, leaving 4 bases not matched to a gene. Germline V gene data show CDR1 as LGHNA and CDR2 as YSLEER. There are 14 residues in the CDR3.

This clonotype was seen repeatedly, ten times or more. The V and J genes are TRBV6-5 and TRBJ1-5; D unclear. The CDR3 sequence is 14 residues long. V lost 2 bases and J lost 1, with 6 bases in between. CDR1 MNHEY and CDR2 SVGAGI come from the germline V gene. The CDR3 coding sequence is TGTGCCAGCAGTTACGGTCAGAGCAATCAGCCCCAGCATTTT. Translating gives CASSYGQSNQPQHF.

This clonotype was seen at least ten times. This rearrangement joins TRBV12-3 or TRBV12-4 to TRBJ1-2; a weak D match, TRBD1 (6 bases). V was trimmed by 2 bases and J by 6 bases, leaving 13 bases between them. The CDR3 covers 14 residues. The CDR3 protein is CASSLTQGENGYTF. Written as DNA, the CDR3 is TGTGCCAGCAGTTTAACACAGGGAGAGAATGGCTACACCTTC.

The chain couples TRBV28 to TRBJ1-4; the match to TRBD1 covers 8 bases. From germline, CDR1 is MDHEN and CDR2 SYDVKM. The J segment lost 8 bases and the V segment lost 5 bases, leaving 10 bases of the junction unmatched. This CDR3 is built from 15 residues. CDR3 amino acids: CASSPRDRWEEKLFF. CDR3 DNA: TGTGCCAGCAGTCCACGGGACAGGTGGGAAGAAAAACTGTTTTTT.

This rearrangement joins TRBV5-1 to TRBJ2-1; D is unresolved. The CDR3 has 15 amino acids. Germline V CDR1 and CDR2: SGHRS, YFSETQ. V was pared by 3 bases and J by 2 bases, with 12 bases between. The CDR3 coding sequence is TGCGCCAGCAGCTACGTGGGTGAAACCTACAATGAGCAGTTCTTC. It translates to CASSYVGETYNEQFF.

The CDR3, as DNA: TGTGCCAGCAGTGATCAGGGGAATCAGCCCCAGCATTTT. This gives the protein CASSDQGNQPQHF. This chain connects TRBV2 to TRBJ1-5; D might be TRBD1 (6 bases). V lost 3 bases to trimming and J lost 4 bases, with 7 bases between them. The CDR3 runs to 13 residues. Germline V gene data show CDR1 as SNHLY and CDR2 as FYNNEI.

This clonotype came up a few times. Mismatch with germline at one junction end may stem from a read error. V is TRBV25-1 and J is TRBJ2-3, with D perhaps matching TRBD1 (5 bases). Germline CDR1 reads MGHDK; CDR2 reads SYGVNS. This CDR3 contains 15 residues. CDR3 loop: CAGSELRGTADTQYF. The CDR3 DNA reads as TGTGCCGGCAGTGAATTAAGGGGCACGGCAGATACGCAGTATTTT.

The chain has TRBV10-3 and TRBJ2-1; tentative D call: TRBD1 (6 bases). The assigned J gene may be wrong: the sequence end matches TRBJ2-7 better. Per the germline V gene, CDR1 is ENHRY and CDR2 is SYGVKD. This CDR3 has 13 amino acids. The DNA for the CDR3 is TGTGCCATCACTGACCGGGACAACAATGAGCAGTACTTC. The encoded protein is CAITDRDNNEQYF.

This clonotype was detected a few times. The chain links TRBV28 to TRBJ1-6, with D uncertain. V lost 6 bases to trimming and J lost 4 bases, with 13 bases between them. This CDR3 spans 15 amino acids. Germline lookup yields CDR1 MDHEN and CDR2 SYDVKM. CDR3 in amino acids: CASRPDRLYNSPLHF. The CDR3 region has the DNA TGTGCCAGCAGGCCTGATAGATTATATAATTCACCCCTCCACTTT.

This clonotype has a count of ten or more. Written as DNA, the CDR3 is TGTGCCAGCAGTCTTTGGAGCAATCAGCCCCAGCATTTT. Protein: CASSLWSNQPQHF. This sequence joins TRBV12-3 or TRBV12-4 and TRBJ1-5; D is unclear. Deletions cut 5 bases from V and 1 base from J, with 6 bases between. CDR3 length: 13 residues.

J is TRBJ2-7 and V is TRBV13; tentatively, D is TRBD1 (6 bases). V lost 5 bases and J 2 bases, leaving 13 bases between the germline ends. The CDR3 covers 14 residues. The germline gives CDR1 PRHDT, CDR2 FYEKMQ (reference sequence). CDR3 in amino acids: CASSPRDNPYEQYF. The CDR3 coding sequence is TGTGCCAGCAGCCCCCGGGACAATCCCTACGAGCAGTACTTC. The complete variable domain, with remaining parts taken from reference TRBV13 and TRBJ2-7, reads AAGVIQSPRHLIKEKRETATLKCYPIPRHDTVYWYQQGPGQDPQFLISFYEKMQSDKGSIPDRFSAQQFSDYHSELNMSSLELGDSALYFCASSPRDNPYEQYFGPGTRLTVT.

This clonotype was picked up a small number of times. CDR3 bases: TGTGCCACCAGTGACACGACAGGGAAGCGTACAGATACGCAGTATTTT. Its protein is CATSDTTGKRTDTQYF. The chain has TRBV24-1 and TRBJ2-3; 7 positions agree with TRBD1. The CDR3 runs 16 residues. Germline V gene data show CDR1 as KGHDR and CDR2 as SFDVKD. V was clipped by 4 bases and J by 3 bases; unmatched bases: 9.

There are a few counts of this clonotype. V gene TRBV19 combines with J gene TRBJ1-6; D might be TRBD1 (6 bases). The CDR3 length is 15 residues. Germline CDR1 is LNHDA and CDR2 is SQIVND (reference sequence). Trimming removed 5 bases at V and 7 bases at J, with 15 bases between. The DNA for the CDR3 is TGTGCCAGTAGTGAGACCGGGACAACGAATTCACCCCTCCACTTT. Translation gives CASSETGTTNSPLHF.

This clonotype was seen ten or more times. The chain recombines TRBV20-1 with TRBJ2-7, with 7 bases lining up with TRBD2. CDR3 length: 15 residues. Germline-derived CDR1 and CDR2 are DFQATT and SNEGSKA (reference sequence). Trimming removed 2 bases from V and 0 bases from J; junction bases left unmatched: 7. CDR3 residues: CSARWFGRSSYEQYF. DNA for the CDR3: TGCAGTGCTAGATGGTTCGGGAGGTCCTCCTACGAGCAGTACTTC.

The chain joins TRBV6-2 or TRBV6-3 to TRBJ2-1; TRBD1 agrees at 7 bases. The J segment lost 7 bases and the V segment lost 5 bases, leaving 8 bases of the junction unmatched. CDR1 is MNHEY, CDR2 SVGEGT, per germline. The length of the CDR3 is 14 residues. CDR3 in amino acids: CASSQRQGQNEQFF. CDR3 bases: TGTGCCAGCAGTCAACGACAGGGTCAGAATGAGCAGTTCTTC.

The chain couples TRBV6-1 to TRBJ2-7; TRBD1 matches at 7 bases. Germline assignment: CDR1 MNHNS and CDR2 SASEGT. J gave up 3 bases and V 8 bases, and 7 bases lay outside the gene matches. The CDR3 sequence is 13 residues long. This chain's CDR3 is CASATGIGYEQYF. The CDR3 DNA reads as TGTGCCAGCGCGACAGGGATAGGCTACGAGCAGTACTTC.

V gene TRBV6-2 or TRBV6-3 combines with J gene TRBJ2-6, with 7 bases identical to TRBD2. Germline V CDR1 and CDR2: MNHEY, SVGEGT. The junction had 2 bases not matched to a gene; V was cut back by 6 bases and J by 0 bases. This CDR3 comprises 15 residues. CDR3 DNA: TGTGCCAGCAGGCCGGGGGGCTCTGGGGCCAACGTCCTGACTTTC. Protein sequence: CASRPGGSGANVLTF.

This clonotype was seen many times. This chain connects TRBV2 to TRBJ1-4; 7 positions match TRBD1. This CDR3 spans 13 amino acids. Germline CDR1 and CDR2: SNHLY and FYNNEI. Trimming removed 8 bases from V and 0 bases from J; junction bases left unmatched: 0. CDR3 bases: TGTGCCAGCGGGACAGCAACTAATGAAAAACTGTTTTTT. Translation: CASGTATNEKLFF.

This clonotype was counted only a few times. V gene TRBV29-1 combines with J gene TRBJ2-7; D not resolved. The CDR3 runs to 11 residues. The V gene lost 2 bases and the J gene lost 5 bases, with 7 bases spanning the gap. CDR1 and CDR2 (germline): SQVTM, ANQGSEA. The CDR3 nucleotides are TGCAGCGTTGAATCCGTGGACGAGCAGTACTTC. This translates into CSVESVDEQYF.

The chain uses TRBV28 and TRBJ2-6; 8 bases line up with TRBD1. Germline CDR1 is MDHEN and CDR2 is SYDVKM. The CDR3 length is 16 residues. J gave up 2 bases and V 2 bases, and 2 bases lay outside the gene matches. CDR3 sequence reads: CASSLTDRAGANVLTF. For the CDR3, the DNA is TGTGCCAGCAGTTTAACGGACAGGGCTGGGGCCAACGTCCTGACTTTC. The full variable domain, rest sourced from reference TRBV28 and TRBJ2-6, is DVKVTQSSRYLVKRTGEKVFLECVQDMDHENMFWYRQDPGLGLRLIYFSYDVKMKEKGDIPEGYSVSREKKERFSLILESASTNQTSMYLCASSLTDRAGANVLTFGAGSRLTVL.

The chain employs TRBV20-1 and TRBJ2-7, with 8 bases fitting TRBD2. Germline V gene lookup returns CDR1 DFQATT and CDR2 SNEGSKA (reference sequence). The V and J ends lost 6 bases and 7 bases, in that order; junction bases with no gene match: 17. The CDR3 totals 15 residues. The CDR3 loop is CSATSTGLGASEQYF. The CDR3 nucleotides are TGCAGTGCCACTTCAACGGGACTAGGGGCCTCTGAGCAGTACTTC.